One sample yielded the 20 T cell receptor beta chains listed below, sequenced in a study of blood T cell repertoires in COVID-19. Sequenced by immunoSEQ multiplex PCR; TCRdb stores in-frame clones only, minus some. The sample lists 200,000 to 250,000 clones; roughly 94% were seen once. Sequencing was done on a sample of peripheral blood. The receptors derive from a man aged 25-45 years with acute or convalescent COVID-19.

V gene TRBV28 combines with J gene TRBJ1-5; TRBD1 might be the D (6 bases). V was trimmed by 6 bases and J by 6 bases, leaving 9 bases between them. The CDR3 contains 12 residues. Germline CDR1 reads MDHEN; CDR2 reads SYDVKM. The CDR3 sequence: CASRTGSQPQHF. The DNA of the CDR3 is TGTGCCAGCAGGACAGGTAGTCAGCCCCAGCATTTT.

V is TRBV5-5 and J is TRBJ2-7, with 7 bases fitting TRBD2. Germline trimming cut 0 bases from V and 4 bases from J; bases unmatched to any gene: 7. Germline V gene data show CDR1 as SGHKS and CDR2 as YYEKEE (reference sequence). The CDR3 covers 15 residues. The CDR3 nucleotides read TGTGCCAGCAGCTTGGCGGCTAGCGGAGTATACGAGCAGTACTTC. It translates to CASSLAASGVYEQYF. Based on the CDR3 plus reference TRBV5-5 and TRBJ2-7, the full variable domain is DAGVTQSPTHLIKTRGQQVTLRCSPISGHKSVSWYQQVLGQGPQFIFQYYEKEERGRGNFPDRFSARQFPNYSSELNVNALLLGDSALYLCASSLAASGVYEQYFGPGTRLTVT.

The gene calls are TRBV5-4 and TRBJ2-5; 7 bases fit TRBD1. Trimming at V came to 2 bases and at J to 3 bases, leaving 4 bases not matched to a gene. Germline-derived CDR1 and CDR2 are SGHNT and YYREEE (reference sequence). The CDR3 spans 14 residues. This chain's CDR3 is CASSFRTGKETQYF. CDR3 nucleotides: TGTGCCAGCAGCTTCCGGACAGGCAAAGAGACCCAGTACTTC.

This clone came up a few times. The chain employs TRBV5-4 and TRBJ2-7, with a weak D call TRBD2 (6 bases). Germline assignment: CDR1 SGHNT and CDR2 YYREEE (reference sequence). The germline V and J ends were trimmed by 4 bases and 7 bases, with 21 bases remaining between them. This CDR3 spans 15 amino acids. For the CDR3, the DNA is TGTGCCAGCAGCCTTCCCGGGACGCCGGGGGTAGAGCAGTACTTC. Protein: CASSLPGTPGVEQYF.

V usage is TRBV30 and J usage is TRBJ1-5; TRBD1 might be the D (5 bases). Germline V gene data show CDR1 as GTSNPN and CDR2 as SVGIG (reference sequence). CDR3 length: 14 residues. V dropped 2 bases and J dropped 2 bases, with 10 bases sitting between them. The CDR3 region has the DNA TGTGCCTGGAGTAGGGGCCTAGGCAATCAGCCCCAGCATTTT. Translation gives CAWSRGLGNQPQHF.

This CDR3 reads CATSDWRRTGDTQYF. The DNA of the CDR3 is TGTGCCACCAGTGATTGGAGGCGAACCGGCGATACGCAGTATTTT. This chain joins TRBV24-1 and TRBJ2-3, with D tentatively TRBD2 (5 bases). Trimming pared 2 bases from V and 6 bases from J, leaving 14 bases between. Germline CDR1 KGHDR, CDR2 SFDVKD. The CDR3 consists of 15 residues.

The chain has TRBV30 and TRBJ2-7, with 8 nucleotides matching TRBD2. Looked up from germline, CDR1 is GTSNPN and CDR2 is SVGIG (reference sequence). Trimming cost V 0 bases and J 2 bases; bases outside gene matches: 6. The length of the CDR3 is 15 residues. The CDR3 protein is CAWSVPRGGPYEQYF. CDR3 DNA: TGTGCCTGGAGTGTACCCCGGGGGGGCCCCTACGAGCAGTACTTC.

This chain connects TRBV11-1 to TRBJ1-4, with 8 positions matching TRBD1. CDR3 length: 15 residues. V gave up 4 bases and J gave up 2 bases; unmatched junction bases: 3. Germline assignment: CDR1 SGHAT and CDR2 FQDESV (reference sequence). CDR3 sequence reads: CASSSQGATNEKLFF. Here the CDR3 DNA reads TGTGCCAGCAGCTCTCAGGGGGCGACTAATGAAAAACTGTTTTTT.

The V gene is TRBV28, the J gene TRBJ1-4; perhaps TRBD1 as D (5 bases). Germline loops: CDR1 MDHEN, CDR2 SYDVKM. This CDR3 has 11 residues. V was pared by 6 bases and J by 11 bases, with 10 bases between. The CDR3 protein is CASRSRVKLFF. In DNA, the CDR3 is TGTGCCAGCAGATCCAGGGTGAAACTGTTTTTT.

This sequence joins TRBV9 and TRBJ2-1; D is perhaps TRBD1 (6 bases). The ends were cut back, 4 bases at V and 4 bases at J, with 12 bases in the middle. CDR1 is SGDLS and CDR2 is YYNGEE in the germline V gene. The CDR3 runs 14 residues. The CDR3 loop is CASSQGTFYNEQFF. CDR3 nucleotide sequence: TGTGCCAGCAGCCAAGGGACATTTTACAATGAGCAGTTCTTC.

CDR3 residues: CASSLVGTGGSEQYF. The CDR3 DNA is TGTGCCAGCAGCTTAGTCGGGACAGGGGGCTCCGAGCAGTACTTC. J is TRBJ2-7 and V is TRBV11-2, with TRBD1 matching 12 bases. This CDR3 is 15 amino acids long. After removal of 1 base from V and 6 bases from J, the junction contained 4 bases not matched to a gene. CDR1 is SGHAT and CDR2 is FQNNGV in the germline V gene.

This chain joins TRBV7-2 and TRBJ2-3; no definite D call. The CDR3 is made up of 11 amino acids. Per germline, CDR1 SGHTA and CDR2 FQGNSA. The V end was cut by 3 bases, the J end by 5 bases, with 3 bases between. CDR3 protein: CASSFRDTQYF. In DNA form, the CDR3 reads TGTGCCAGCAGCTTTAGAGATACGCAGTATTTT. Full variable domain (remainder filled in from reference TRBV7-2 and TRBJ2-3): GAGVSQSPSNKVTEKGKDVELRCDPISGHTALYWYRQSLGQGLEFLIYFQGNSAPDKSGLPSDRFSAERTGGSVSTLTIQRTQQEDSAVYLCASSFRDTQYFGPGTRLTVL.

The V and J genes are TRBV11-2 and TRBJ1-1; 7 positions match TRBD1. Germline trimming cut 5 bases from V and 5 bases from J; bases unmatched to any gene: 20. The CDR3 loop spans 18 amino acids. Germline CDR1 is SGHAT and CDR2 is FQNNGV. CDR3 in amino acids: CASSHHPSETGWGTEAFF. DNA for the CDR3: TGTGCCAGCAGCCACCACCCTTCCGAGACAGGGTGGGGAACTGAAGCTTTCTTT. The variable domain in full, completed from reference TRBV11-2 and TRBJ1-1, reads EAGVAQSPRYKIIEKRQSVAFWCNPISGHATLYWYQQILGQGPKLLIQFQNNGVVDDSQLPKDRFSAERLKGVDSTLKIQPAKLEDSAVYLCASSHHPSETGWGTEAFFGQGTRLTVV.

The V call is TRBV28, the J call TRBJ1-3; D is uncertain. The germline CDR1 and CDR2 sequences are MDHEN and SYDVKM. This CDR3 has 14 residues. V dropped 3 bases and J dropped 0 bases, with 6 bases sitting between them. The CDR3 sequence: CASSFSYSGNTIYF. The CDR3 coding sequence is TGTGCCAGCAGTTTTTCGTACTCTGGAAACACCATATATTTT.

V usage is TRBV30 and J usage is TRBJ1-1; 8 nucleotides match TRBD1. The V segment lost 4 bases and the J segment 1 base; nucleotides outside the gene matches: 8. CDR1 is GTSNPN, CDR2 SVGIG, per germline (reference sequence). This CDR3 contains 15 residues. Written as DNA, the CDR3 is TGTGCCTGGAAAACGACAGGGGCCCAGAACACTGAAGCTTTCTTT. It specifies CAWKTTGAQNTEAFF.

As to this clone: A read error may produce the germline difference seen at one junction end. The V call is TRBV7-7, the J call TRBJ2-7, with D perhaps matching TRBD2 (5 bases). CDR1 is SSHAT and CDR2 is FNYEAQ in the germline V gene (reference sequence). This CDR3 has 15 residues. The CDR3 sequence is CASSLGPGNRYEQYF. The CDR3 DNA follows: TGTGCTAGCAGCTTAGGGCCGGGGAATCGATACGAGCAGTACTTC.

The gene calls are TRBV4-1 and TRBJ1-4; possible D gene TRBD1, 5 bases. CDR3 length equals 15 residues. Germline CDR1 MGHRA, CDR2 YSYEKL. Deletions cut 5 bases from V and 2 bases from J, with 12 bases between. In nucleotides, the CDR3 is TGCGCCAGCAGCGACCCTAGGGGCACTAATGAAAAACTGTTTTTT. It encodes CASSDPRGTNEKLFF.

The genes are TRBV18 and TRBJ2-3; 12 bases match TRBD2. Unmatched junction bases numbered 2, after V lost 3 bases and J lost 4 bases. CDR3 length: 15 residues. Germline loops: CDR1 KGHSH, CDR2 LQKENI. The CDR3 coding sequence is TGTGCCAGCTCACCCGGACTAGCGGGACCAGATACGCAGTATTTT. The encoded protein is CASSPGLAGPDTQYF.

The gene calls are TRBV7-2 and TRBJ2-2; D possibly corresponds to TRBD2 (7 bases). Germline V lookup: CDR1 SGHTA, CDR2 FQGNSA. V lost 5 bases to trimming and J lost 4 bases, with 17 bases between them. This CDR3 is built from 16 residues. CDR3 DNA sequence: TGTGCCAGCAGCCGCCGGGGGGCGCAAGCCACCGGGGAGCTGTTTTTT. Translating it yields CASSRRGAQATGELFF.

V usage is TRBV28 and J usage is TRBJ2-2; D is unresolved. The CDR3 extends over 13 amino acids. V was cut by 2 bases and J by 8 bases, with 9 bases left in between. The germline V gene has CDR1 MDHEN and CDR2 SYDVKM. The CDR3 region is CASSLGLPGELFF. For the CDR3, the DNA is TGTGCCAGCAGTTTAGGCCTCCCTGGGGAGCTGTTTTTT.